This T cell receptor beta chain was profiled in a study of blood T cell repertoires in COVID-19. Study-wide background: The study drew acute and convalescent COVID-19 samples from the United States, Italy and Spain. Sample material is recorded as cDNA or gDNA derived from T cells, B-cell-depleted T cells, or PBMCs.

Original processing methods: How many nucleated cells were present was estimated from reference gene primer amplification. Some clones are missing from TCRdb's copy, which holds only in-frame ones; the method was immunoSEQ multiplex PCR. The V and J calls and clone size were taken over from that table, and D and trimming were inferred from the DNA. The sample records approximately 100,000 clones, 91% being singletons. V lost 0 bases, J lost 0 bases, and 6 bases lay in between. CDR3 length: 15 amino acids. CDR1 is SGHRS, CDR2 YFSETQ, per germline. The rearrangement links TRBV5-1 to TRBJ1-4; no definite D call. This clonotype originated in a man aged 50-59 years with acute or convalescent COVID-19. Sequencing input: peripheral blood. The DNA of the CDR3 is TGCGCCAGCAGCTTGGGCAGGCCAACTAATGAAAAACTGTTTTTT. This codes for CASSLGRPTNEKLFF.